The 18 T cell receptor beta chains below all came from one sample that was sequenced in a study of shared clonotypes between healthy human individuals. Produced via immunoSEQ multiplex PCR; TCRdb's table is partial and in-frame only. The sample lists 1.5 million to 2.5 million clones; approximately 94% were seen once. CD45RO negativity and positive selection for CCR7 defined naive CD8 cells, a population that excluded terminally differentiated effector memory CD45RA+ cells. The sequencing sample was made of naive CD8+ T cells sorted from blood. The receptor set was obtained from a man between 18 and 29 years old in good health.

The CDR3 sequence: CASSFAGEHNEQFF. The CDR3 DNA is TGTGCCAGCAGCTTCGCAGGGGAACACAATGAGCAGTTCTTC. This chain joins TRBV5-6 and TRBJ2-1; TRBD1 might be the D (6 bases). Trimming stripped 2 bases from V and 5 bases from J, with 11 bases between. Germline-derived CDR1 and CDR2 are SGHDT and YYEEEE. The CDR3 length is 14 residues.

This chain joins TRBV27 and TRBJ2-5, with 8 bases aligning to TRBD2. Looked up from germline, CDR1 is MNHEY and CDR2 is SMNVEV (reference sequence). V was clipped by 5 bases and J by 4 bases; unmatched bases: 9. The CDR3 is 15 amino acids. This chain's CDR3 is CASSRTGGLGETQYF. As DNA, the CDR3 is TGTGCCAGCAGTCGTACGGGGGGGCTAGGAGAGACCCAGTACTTC.

This clone came up once. Within the sample, other DNA sequences also encode this same CDR3. This chain connects TRBV27 to TRBJ2-7; D might be TRBD1 or TRBD2, each matching 5 bases. The V gene's germline CDR1 is MNHEY and CDR2 SMNVEV (reference sequence). This CDR3 region has 14 residues. With 5 bases removed from V and 4 bases from J, the gap between germline ends came to 15 bases. CDR3 coding DNA: TGTGCCAGCAGTCCGAGAGCGGACACGTACGAGCAGTACTTC. Protein sequence: CASSPRADTYEQYF.

This clone was seen once. V gene TRBV2 combines with J gene TRBJ2-1, with 11 bases that match TRBD2. The J segment lost 6 bases and the V segment lost 6 bases, leaving 4 bases of the junction unmatched. CDR3 size: 14 residues. Germline values: CDR1 SNHLY, CDR2 FYNNEI. CDR3 region: CASRVAGGSNEQFF. The CDR3 bases are TGTGCCAGCAGGGTAGCGGGAGGGAGCAATGAGCAGTTCTTC.

The rearrangement links TRBV30 to TRBJ2-1; D is ambiguous. The germline gives CDR1 GTSNPN, CDR2 SVGIG (reference sequence). The CDR3 is made up of 15 amino acids. V lost 2 bases and J lost 0, with 11 bases in between. CDR3 protein: CAWSSAESSYNEQFF. CDR3 nucleotide sequence: TGTGCCTGGAGTTCGGCGGAGAGCTCCTACAATGAGCAGTTCTTC.

The CDR3 DNA follows: TGCGCCAGCAGCCAAAGGGCTAGCTCCTACGAGCAGTACTTC. Encoded protein: CASSQRASSYEQYF. The chain links TRBV4-1 to TRBJ2-7, with no clear D. The CDR3 extends over 14 amino acids. Trimming cost V 2 bases and J 0 bases, with 8 bases left between them. The germline V gene has CDR1 MGHRA and CDR2 YSYEKL.

The rearrangement links TRBV6-1 to TRBJ1-2; TRBD1 matches 12 bases. Germline V gene data show CDR1 as MNHNS and CDR2 as SASEGT. This CDR3 is built from 17 residues. V gave up 3 bases and J gave up 6 bases; unmatched junction bases: 11. Here the CDR3 DNA reads TGTGCCAGCAGTGACCCGGGACAGGGGGCCCATCGGGATGGCTACACCTTC. This codes for CASSDPGQGAHRDGYTF.

This clone appeared once. The chain is built from TRBV11-2 and TRBJ2-7; D is perhaps TRBD1 or TRBD2 (5 bases each). The germline CDR1 and CDR2 sequences are SGHAT and FQNNGV. There are 13 residues in the CDR3. V was clipped by 5 bases and J by 3 bases, with 11 bases between them. The CDR3 loop reads CASSLGPFYEQYF. The CDR3 DNA sequence: TGTGCCAGCAGCCTGGGACCTTTCTACGAGCAGTACTTC.

This clone has more than one count but fewer than ten. The rearrangement joins TRBV27 to TRBJ2-7; D is ambiguous. Trimming shortened V by 3 bases and J by 6 bases, and 18 bases separated the two germline ends. CDR1 is MNHEY and CDR2 is SMNVEV in the germline V gene (reference sequence). The CDR3 sequence is 15 residues long. The CDR3 sequence is CASSLNPPDRSEQYF. In nucleotides, the CDR3 is TGTGCCAGCAGTTTGAACCCTCCCGATCGGAGCGAGCAGTACTTC.

V gene TRBV7-9 combines with J gene TRBJ1-2; 7 bases agree with TRBD1. Per germline, CDR1 SEHNR and CDR2 FQNEAQ (reference sequence). V was clipped by 5 bases and J by 2 bases; unmatched bases: 8. This CDR3 spans 15 amino acids. In nucleotides, the CDR3 is TGTGCCAGCAGCAAAATGGGACAGCCCAACTATGGCTACACCTTC. It is translated as CASSKMGQPNYGYTF.

The chain combines TRBV30 with TRBJ2-7, with 10 bases fitting TRBD2. Germline CDR1 and CDR2: GTSNPN and SVGIG (reference sequence). CDR3 size: 14 residues. With 1 base clipped from V and 2 bases from J, the junction kept 2 bases outside the gene matches. The CDR3, as DNA: TGTGCCTGGAGTGGACTAGCGGGCACCTACGAGCAGTACTTC. Protein: CAWSGLAGTYEQYF.

In this sample, this clone turned up once. The chain has TRBV12-5 and TRBJ1-2; TRBD1 is a possible D gene (6 bases). The CDR3 loop spans 15 amino acids. The ends were cut back, 0 bases at V and 1 base at J, with 9 bases in the middle. The germline V gene has CDR1 LGHNT and CDR2 FRNRAP. CDR3 sequence: CASGLVQGRNYGYTF. For the CDR3, the DNA is TGTGCTAGTGGTTTGGTACAGGGCCGTAACTATGGCTACACCTTC.

The chain has TRBV5-1 and TRBJ2-2, with TRBD2 matching over 14 bases. V lost 0 bases to trimming and J lost 5 bases; unmatched junction nucleotides: 9. Germline V gene sequence: CDR1 SGHRS, CDR2 YFSETQ. This CDR3 has 19 residues. The CDR3 spells CASSLDGLAGGRATGELFF. The DNA of the CDR3 is TGCGCCAGCAGCTTGGACGGACTAGCGGGAGGACGGGCGACCGGGGAGCTGTTTTTT.

This chain joins TRBV29-1 and TRBJ2-3; TRBD1 is a possible D gene (5 bases). The CDR3 loop spans 14 amino acids. Deletions cut 4 bases from V and 1 base from J, with 12 bases between. Germline lookup yields CDR1 SQVTM and CDR2 ANQGSEA. In DNA form, the CDR3 reads TGCAGCGTTGCCAGGGATTGGGGCACAGATACGCAGTATTTT. Its translation is CSVARDWGTDTQYF.

The chain is built from TRBV11-2 and TRBJ2-7, with D perhaps TRBD2 (7 bases). The germline gives CDR1 SGHAT, CDR2 FQNNGV. V dropped 2 bases and J dropped 0 bases, with 14 bases sitting between them. This CDR3 has 16 residues. CDR3 residues: CASSLRGGDNSYEQYF. The CDR3 nucleotides read TGTGCCAGCAGCTTACGCGGGGGCGATAACTCCTACGAGCAGTACTTC.

The CDR3 sequence: CASSLGQGVYLVPQHF. CDR3 bases: TGTGCCAGCAGTCTCGGACAGGGGGTCTATTTAGTACCCCAGCATTTT. The rearrangement joins TRBV28 to TRBJ1-5, with 10 bases matching TRBD1. There are 16 residues in the CDR3. The trim removed 5 bases at V and 10 bases at J, leaving 14 bases unmatched. Germline V gene data show CDR1 as MDHEN and CDR2 as SYDVKM.

The V call is TRBV28, the J call TRBJ2-1, with unresolved D. V shed 5 bases and J shed 8 bases, with 13 bases lying between them. The germline V gene has CDR1 MDHEN and CDR2 SYDVKM. This CDR3 contains 13 residues. CDR3 nucleotide sequence: TGTGCCAGCAGTCTTAATACCCTCGATGAGCAGTTCTTC. This codes for CASSLNTLDEQFF.

This clone was counted a single time. The V and J genes are TRBV4-3 and TRBJ2-1, with D possibly TRBD2 on 6 matching bases. Trimming left V 0 bases short and J 4 bases short, with 13 bases between. From germline, CDR1 is LGHNA and CDR2 YSLEER. The CDR3 has 16 residues. In nucleotides, the CDR3 is TGCGCCAGCAGCCAAGATCGGGCTAGCGCTTACAATGAGCAGTTCTTC. Its translation is CASSQDRASAYNEQFF.